A single sample gave rise to the 18 T cell receptor beta chains below, sequenced in a study of shared clonotypes between healthy human individuals (dated by TCRdb to the early 2020s). The method was the immunoSEQ multiplex PCR assay. As stored in TCRdb, this immuneACCESS dataset retains in-frame rearrangements with V and J assigned. A fraction of the clones does not appear; measured against another copy, unresolved V genes explain less than half of the discrepancy, and the remainder lacks a known reason. The sample includes over 850,000 clones, with around 78% observed a single time. The leading ten clones occupy roughly 0.65% of the sample. The sample comprised memory CD4+ T cells from PBMCs. The sample's cell subset or site, from its label and the paper: CD45RA-negative fraction. These receptors were taken from a man in his late teens or twenties in good health. Some clones in this sample may be carry-over from other donors' samples.

The rearrangement joins TRBV27 to TRBJ2-1, with no clear D. In germline, CDR1 is MNHEY, CDR2 SMNVEV (reference sequence). The CDR3 is made up of 13 amino acids. Trimming removed 7 bases at V and 5 bases at J, with 12 bases between. The CDR3 sequence is CASTAAPDNEQFF. For the CDR3, the DNA is TGTGCCAGCACGGCAGCTCCGGACAATGAGCAGTTCTTC.

The chain combines TRBV5-3 with TRBJ2-7, with a weak D call TRBD1 (6 bases). TRBV5-3 is an ORF, with its function uncertain. The ends were cut back, 0 bases at V and 12 bases at J, with 13 bases in the middle. The CDR3 consists of 12 residues. CDR3 sequence: CARSLAIRGRYF. DNA of the CDR3: TGTGCCAGAAGCTTGGCGATCAGGGGTAGGTACTTC.

The V gene is TRBV18, the J gene TRBJ2-3, with 8 bases matching TRBD1. Germline V gene data show CDR1 as KGHSH and CDR2 as LQKENI. CDR3 length: 13 residues. V dropped 10 bases and J dropped 2; count of bases not matched to a gene: 5. CDR3 in DNA: TGTGCCACTCGGGACAGGCTCACAGATACGCAGTATTTT. Translating gives CATRDRLTDTQYF.

V usage is TRBV28 and J usage is TRBJ2-7, with TRBD1 matching 7 bases. Germline assignment: CDR1 MDHEN and CDR2 SYDVKM. J lost 3 bases, V lost 4 bases, and 18 bases had no gene match. CDR3 length: 18 residues. This CDR3 reads CASSSTRTTGQLRYEQYF. Written as DNA, the CDR3 is TGTGCCAGCAGTTCTACACGAACTACGGGACAGCTCCGCTACGAGCAGTACTTC.

This rearrangement joins TRBV30 to TRBJ1-3; 7 nucleotides match TRBD1. From germline, CDR1 is GTSNPN and CDR2 SVGIG (reference sequence). V lost 4 bases to trimming and J lost 9 bases; unmatched junction nucleotides: 6. The CDR3 is made up of 12 amino acids. CDR3 protein: CAWTTGETTIYF. The DNA of the CDR3 is TGTGCCTGGACCACAGGGGAAACCACCATATATTTT.

This chain joins TRBV27 and TRBJ1-5, with D possibly being TRBD1 (5 bases). Trimming shortened V by 9 bases and J by 0 bases, and 12 bases separated the two germline ends. This CDR3 is built from 14 residues. Germline CDR1 reads MNHEY; CDR2 reads SMNVEV (reference sequence). This chain's CDR3 is CASSPGTSNQPQHF. CDR3 bases: TGTGCCAGTTCACCCGGGACTAGCAATCAGCCCCAGCATTTT.

This clone has a handful of counts. The chain has TRBV14 and TRBJ1-2, with 9 positions matching TRBD1. V was clipped by 1 base and J by 5 bases; unmatched bases: 5. Germline CDR1 and CDR2: SGHDN and FVKESK. This CDR3 contains 15 residues. The CDR3 DNA reads as TGTGCCAGCAGCCAAGTGGACAGGGGTAGTTATGGCTACACCTTC. Its translation: CASSQVDRGSYGYTF. Full variable domain (remainder filled in from reference TRBV14 and TRBJ1-2): EAGVTQFPSHSVIEKGQTVTLRCDPISGHDNLYWYRRVMGKEIKFLLHFVKESKQDESGMPNNRFLAERTGGTYSTLKVQPAELEDSGVYFCASSQVDRGSYGYTFGSGTRLTVV.

This chain joins TRBV5-1 and TRBJ1-2; D is possibly TRBD1 (5 bases). V lost 1 base and J 8 bases, leaving 18 bases between the germline ends. CDR1 SGHRS and CDR2 YFSETQ come from the germline V gene. The CDR3 contains 15 residues. CDR3 amino acids: CASSLRWGAIDGYTF. The CDR3 nucleotides read TGCGCCAGCAGCTTGCGGTGGGGCGCGATAGACGGCTACACCTTC. Full variable domain (remainder filled in from reference TRBV5-1 and TRBJ1-2): KAGVTQTPRYLIKTRGQQVTLSCSPISGHRSVSWYQQTPGQGLQFLFEYFSETQRNKGNFPGRFSGRQFSNSRSEMNVSTLELGDSALYLCASSLRWGAIDGYTFGSGTRLTVV.

This clone was seen repeatedly, ten times or more. This chain links TRBV5-1 with TRBJ2-7; 10 positions agree with TRBD2. With 1 base clipped from V and 1 base from J, the junction kept 5 bases outside the gene matches. The CDR3 loop spans 16 amino acids. Germline V lookup: CDR1 SGHRS, CDR2 YFSETQ. Here the CDR3 reads CASSLSGLAVSYEQYF. The CDR3 DNA reads as TGCGCCAGCAGCTTGTCCGGACTAGCGGTTTCCTACGAGCAGTACTTC.

In DNA form, the CDR3 reads TGTGCCAGCAGCCAAATAACCGGGACAGGATCTGGAAACACCATATATTTT. Residues: CASSQITGTGSGNTIYF. J is TRBJ1-3 and V is TRBV14, with TRBD1 matching 8 bases. The germline V gene encodes CDR1 SGHDN and CDR2 FVKESK. This CDR3 is built from 17 residues. The junction had 7 bases not matched to a gene; V was cut back by 2 bases and J by 1 base.

This chain joins TRBV6-5 and TRBJ1-3; the D gene is possibly TRBD1 (5 bases). The CDR3 runs to 15 residues. Germline-derived CDR1 and CDR2 are MNHEY and SVGAGI. Trimming shortened V by 0 bases and J by 2 bases, and 8 bases separated the two germline ends. In DNA form, the CDR3 reads TGTGCCAGCAGTTACTCGAAGGGGACTGGAAACACCATATATTTT. This translates into CASSYSKGTGNTIYF.

CDR3 residues: CASLGALGTEAFF. The DNA of the CDR3 is TGTGCCAGTTTGGGGGCATTAGGGACTGAAGCTTTCTTT. The chain has TRBV19 and TRBJ1-1; D is perhaps TRBD1 (6 bases). Germline-derived CDR1 and CDR2 are LNHDA and SQIVND (reference sequence). There are 13 residues in the CDR3. Trimming took off 8 bases at V and 5 bases at J, with 15 bases between the two ends.

The V gene is TRBV6-6, the J gene TRBJ1-1, with D tentatively TRBD1 (5 bases). The CDR3 contains 11 residues. Germline V lookup: CDR1 MNHNY, CDR2 SVGAGI (reference sequence). V was cut by 1 base and J by 10 bases, with 7 bases left in between. CDR3 sequence (DNA): TGTGCCAGCAGTTACTTGGGGGGAGCTTTCTTT. This translates into CASSYLGGAFF.

The genes are TRBV9 and TRBJ2-1, with 16 bases identical to TRBD2. This CDR3 is 18 amino acids long. Germline trimming cut 3 bases from V and 9 bases from J; bases unmatched to any gene: 12. CDR1 and CDR2 from the germline V gene are SGDLS and YYNGEE. CDR3: CASSARPGTSGRGAEQFF. The DNA of the CDR3 is TGTGCCAGCAGCGCCCGTCCCGGGACTAGCGGGAGGGGTGCTGAGCAGTTCTTC.

This chain uses TRBV29-1 with TRBJ1-1; D call uncertain. The CDR3 contains 13 residues. Between the trimmed V and J ends, which lost 7 bases and 6 bases, there was a span of 18 bases. Germline loops: CDR1 SQVTM, CDR2 ANQGSEA. CDR3 amino acids: CSADDGPVAEAFF. For the CDR3, the DNA is TGCAGCGCCGACGACGGCCCGGTGGCTGAAGCTTTCTTT.

This clone has just a few counts. The V call is TRBV4-1, the J call TRBJ1-1, with D tentatively TRBD1 (6 bases). This CDR3 has 19 residues. Germline V CDR1 and CDR2: MGHRA, YSYEKL. With 1 base removed from V and 1 base from J, the gap between germline ends came to 22 bases. The CDR3 sequence is CASSQAFIRPGHTNTEAFF. CDR3 bases: TGCGCCAGCAGCCAAGCCTTCATTAGACCGGGACATACGAACACTGAAGCTTTCTTT.

The rearrangement links TRBV28 to TRBJ2-2; 10 nucleotides line up with TRBD2. There are 19 residues in the CDR3. From germline, CDR1 is MDHEN and CDR2 SYDVKM. As DNA, the CDR3 is TGTGCAAGTGGAGCGACGAGCGGGAGGGGCTGGGGTGACACCGGGGAGCTGTTTTTT. It specifies CASGATSGRGWGDTGELFF.

J is TRBJ2-3 and V is TRBV30, with TRBD2 matching over 7 bases. The CDR3 sequence is 18 residues long. The V gene end was trimmed by 4 bases and the J gene end by 4 bases; junction bases not matched to a gene: 20. Germline V gene sequence: CDR1 GTSNPN, CDR2 SVGIG (reference sequence). CDR3 protein: CAWNSGGRSGGRPDTQYF. In DNA form, the CDR3 reads TGTGCCTGGAATTCCGGAGGGCGGTCGGGCGGGAGACCAGATACGCAGTATTTT.